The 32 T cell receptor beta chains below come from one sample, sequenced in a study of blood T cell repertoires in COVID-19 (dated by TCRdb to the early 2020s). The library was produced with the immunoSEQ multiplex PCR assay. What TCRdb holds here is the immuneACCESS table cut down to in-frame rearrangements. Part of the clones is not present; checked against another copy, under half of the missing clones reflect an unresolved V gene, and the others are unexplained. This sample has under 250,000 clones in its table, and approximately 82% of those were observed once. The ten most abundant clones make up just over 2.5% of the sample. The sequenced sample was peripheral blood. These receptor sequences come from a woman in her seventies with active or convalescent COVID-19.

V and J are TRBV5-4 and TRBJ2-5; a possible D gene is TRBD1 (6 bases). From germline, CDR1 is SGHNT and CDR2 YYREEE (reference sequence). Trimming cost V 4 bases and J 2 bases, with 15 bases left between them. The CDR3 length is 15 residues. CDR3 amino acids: CASSKRDKYQETQYF. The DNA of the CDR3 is TGTGCCAGCAGCAAACGGGACAAATATCAAGAGACCCAGTACTTC.

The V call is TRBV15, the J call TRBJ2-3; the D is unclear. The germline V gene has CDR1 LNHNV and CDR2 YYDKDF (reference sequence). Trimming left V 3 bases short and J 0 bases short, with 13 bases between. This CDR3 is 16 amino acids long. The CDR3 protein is CATSSARVPSTDTQYF. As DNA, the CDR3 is TGTGCCACCAGCAGCGCCCGGGTACCTAGCACAGATACGCAGTATTTT.

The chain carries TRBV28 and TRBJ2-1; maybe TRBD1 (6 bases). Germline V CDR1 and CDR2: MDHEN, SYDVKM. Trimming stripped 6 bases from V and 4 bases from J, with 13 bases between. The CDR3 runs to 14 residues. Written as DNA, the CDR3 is TGTGCCAGCAGGCAGGGGTTGGGGTACAATGAGCAGTTCTTC. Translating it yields CASRQGLGYNEQFF.

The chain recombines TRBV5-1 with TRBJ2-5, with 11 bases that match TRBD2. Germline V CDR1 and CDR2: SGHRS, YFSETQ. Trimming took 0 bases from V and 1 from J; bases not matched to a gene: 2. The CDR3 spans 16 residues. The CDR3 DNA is TGCGCCAGCAGCTTGGGGACTAGCGGGTCCCAAGAGACCCAGTACTTC. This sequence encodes CASSLGTSGSQETQYF.

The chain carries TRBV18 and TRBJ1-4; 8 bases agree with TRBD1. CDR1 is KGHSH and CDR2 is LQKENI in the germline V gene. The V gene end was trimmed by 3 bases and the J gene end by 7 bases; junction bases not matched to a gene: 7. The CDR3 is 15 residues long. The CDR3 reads CASSPPDREGEKLFF. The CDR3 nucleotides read TGTGCCAGCTCACCCCCGGACAGGGAAGGTGAAAAACTGTTTTTT.

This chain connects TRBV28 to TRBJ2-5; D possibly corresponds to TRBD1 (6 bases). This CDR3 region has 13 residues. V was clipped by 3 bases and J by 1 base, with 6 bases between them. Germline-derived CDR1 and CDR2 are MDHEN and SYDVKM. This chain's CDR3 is CASSFRGQETQYF. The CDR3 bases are TGTGCCAGCAGTTTCAGGGGCCAAGAGACCCAGTACTTC. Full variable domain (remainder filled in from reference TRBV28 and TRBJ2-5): DVKVTQSSRYLVKRTGEKVFLECVQDMDHENMFWYRQDPGLGLRLIYFSYDVKMKEKGDIPEGYSVSREKKERFSLILESASTNQTSMYLCASSFRGQETQYFGPGTRLLVL.

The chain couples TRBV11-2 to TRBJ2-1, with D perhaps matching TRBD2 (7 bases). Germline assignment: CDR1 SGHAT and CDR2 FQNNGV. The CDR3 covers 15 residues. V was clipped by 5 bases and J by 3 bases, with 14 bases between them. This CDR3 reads CASSPRGDNYNEQFF. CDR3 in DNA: TGTGCCAGCAGCCCCCGGGGGGACAACTACAATGAGCAGTTCTTC.

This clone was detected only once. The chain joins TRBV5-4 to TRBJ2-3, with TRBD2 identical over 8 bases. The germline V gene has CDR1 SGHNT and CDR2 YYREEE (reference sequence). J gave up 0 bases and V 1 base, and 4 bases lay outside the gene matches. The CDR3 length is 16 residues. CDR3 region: CASSLLAGHSTDTQYF. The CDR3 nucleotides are TGTGCCAGCAGCTTGCTAGCGGGCCATAGCACAGATACGCAGTATTTT.

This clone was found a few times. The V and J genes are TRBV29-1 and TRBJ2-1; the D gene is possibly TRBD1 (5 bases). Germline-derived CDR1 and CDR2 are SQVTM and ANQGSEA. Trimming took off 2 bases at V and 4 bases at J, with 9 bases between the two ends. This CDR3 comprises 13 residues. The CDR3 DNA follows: TGCAGCGTTGAACAGGGTGGGTACAATGAGCAGTTCTTC. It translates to CSVEQGGYNEQFF.

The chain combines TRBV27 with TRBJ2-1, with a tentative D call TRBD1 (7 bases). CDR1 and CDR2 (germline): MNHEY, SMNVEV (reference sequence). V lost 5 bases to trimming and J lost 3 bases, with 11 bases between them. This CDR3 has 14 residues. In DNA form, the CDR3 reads TGTGCCAGCAGTCGACAGGGAGGCTACAATGAGCAGTTCTTC. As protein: CASSRQGGYNEQFF.

The CDR3 is CASSLSTGGMGNTEAFF. CDR3 DNA: TGTGCCAGCAGCCTATCCACAGGGGGAATGGGGAACACTGAAGCTTTCTTT. This sequence joins TRBV4-2 and TRBJ1-1; 8 bases agree with TRBD1. With V trimmed by 4 bases and J by 1 base, 11 bases remained unmatched. Germline CDR1 LGHNA, CDR2 YNFKEQ. The CDR3 runs to 17 residues.

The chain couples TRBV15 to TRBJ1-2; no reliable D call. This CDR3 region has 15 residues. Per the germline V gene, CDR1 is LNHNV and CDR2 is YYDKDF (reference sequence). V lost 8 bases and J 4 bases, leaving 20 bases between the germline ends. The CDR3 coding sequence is TGTGCCACCTCTTCTAGTGGAGATCCCCTCTATGGCTACACCTTC. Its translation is CATSSSGDPLYGYTF.

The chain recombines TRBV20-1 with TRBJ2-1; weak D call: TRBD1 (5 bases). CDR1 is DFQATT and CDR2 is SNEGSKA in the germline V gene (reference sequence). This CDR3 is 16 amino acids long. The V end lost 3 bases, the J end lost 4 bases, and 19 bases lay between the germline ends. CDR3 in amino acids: CSASSSDIPWYNEQFF. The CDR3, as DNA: TGCAGTGCTAGTAGTTCGGACATACCTTGGTACAATGAGCAGTTCTTC.

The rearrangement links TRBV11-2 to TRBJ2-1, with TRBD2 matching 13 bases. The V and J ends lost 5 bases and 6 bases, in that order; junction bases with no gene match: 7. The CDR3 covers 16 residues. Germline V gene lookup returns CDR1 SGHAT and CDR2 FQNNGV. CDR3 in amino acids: CASSPGLAGPFNEQFF. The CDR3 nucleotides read TGTGCCAGCAGCCCGGGACTAGCGGGACCCTTCAATGAGCAGTTCTTC.

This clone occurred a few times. The CDR3 nucleotides read TGTGCCAGCAGCCCCGGGGGGGGGATGAGCAATCAGCCCCAGCATTTT. Encoded protein: CASSPGGGMSNQPQHF. The chain couples TRBV7-6 to TRBJ1-5; tentative D call: TRBD1 (5 bases). Germline CDR1 is SGHVS and CDR2 is FNYEAQ. CDR3 length equals 16 residues. The germline V and J ends were trimmed by 5 bases and 1 base, with 15 bases remaining between them.

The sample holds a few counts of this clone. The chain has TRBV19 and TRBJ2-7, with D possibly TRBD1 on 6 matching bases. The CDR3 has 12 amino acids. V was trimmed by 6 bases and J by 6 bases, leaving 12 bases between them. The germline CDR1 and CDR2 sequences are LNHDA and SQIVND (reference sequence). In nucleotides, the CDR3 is TGTGCCAGTAGCGAGGACAGCCTCGAGCAGTACTTC. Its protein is CASSEDSLEQYF.

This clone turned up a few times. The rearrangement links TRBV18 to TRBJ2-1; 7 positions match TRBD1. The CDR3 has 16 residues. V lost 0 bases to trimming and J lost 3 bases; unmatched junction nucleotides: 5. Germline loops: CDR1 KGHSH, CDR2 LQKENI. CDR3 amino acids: CASSPPRTGGYNEQFF. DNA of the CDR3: TGTGCCAGCTCACCACCTCGGACAGGAGGCTACAATGAGCAGTTCTTC.

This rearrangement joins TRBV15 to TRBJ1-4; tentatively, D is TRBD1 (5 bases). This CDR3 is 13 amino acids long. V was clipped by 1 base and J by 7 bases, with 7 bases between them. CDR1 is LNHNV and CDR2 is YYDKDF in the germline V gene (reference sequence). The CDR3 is CATSRAGPEKLFF. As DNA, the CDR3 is TGTGCCACCAGCAGAGCAGGGCCTGAAAAACTGTTTTTT.

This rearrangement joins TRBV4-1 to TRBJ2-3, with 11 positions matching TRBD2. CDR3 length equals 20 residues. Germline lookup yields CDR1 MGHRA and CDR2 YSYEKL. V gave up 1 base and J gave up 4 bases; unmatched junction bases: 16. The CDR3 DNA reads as TGCGCCAGCAGCCAAGGAAGGTATACTAGCGGGAGTAAATCTCCAGATACGCAGTATTTT. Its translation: CASSQGRYTSGSKSPDTQYF.

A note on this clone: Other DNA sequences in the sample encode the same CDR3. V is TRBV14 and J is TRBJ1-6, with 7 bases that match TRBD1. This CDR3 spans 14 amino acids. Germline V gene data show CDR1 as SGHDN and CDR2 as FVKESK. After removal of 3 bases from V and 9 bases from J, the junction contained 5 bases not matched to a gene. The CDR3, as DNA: TGTGCCAGCAGCCAGGGGCAGGGGGGTTCACCCCTCCACTTT. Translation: CASSQGQGGSPLHF.

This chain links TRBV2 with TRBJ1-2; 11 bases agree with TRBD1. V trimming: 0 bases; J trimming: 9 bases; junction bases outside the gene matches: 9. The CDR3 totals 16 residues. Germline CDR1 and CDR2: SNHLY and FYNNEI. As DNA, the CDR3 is TGTGCCAGCAGTGAAGCCCCCGGGACAGGGGGTTCTAGCTACACCTTC. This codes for CASSEAPGTGGSSYTF. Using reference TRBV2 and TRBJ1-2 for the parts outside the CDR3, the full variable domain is EPEVTQTPSHQVTQMGQEVILRCVPISNHLYFYWYRQILGQKVEFLVSFYNNEISEKSEIFDDQFSVERPDGSNFTLKIRSTKLEDSAMYFCASSEAPGTGGSSYTFGSGTRLTVV.

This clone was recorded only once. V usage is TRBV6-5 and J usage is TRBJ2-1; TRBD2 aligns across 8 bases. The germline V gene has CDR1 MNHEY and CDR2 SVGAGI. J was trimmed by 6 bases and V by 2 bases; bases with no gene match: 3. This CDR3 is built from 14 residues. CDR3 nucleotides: TGTGCCAGCAGTTACGGTACTAGCGGCAATGAGCAGTTCTTC. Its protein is CASSYGTSGNEQFF.

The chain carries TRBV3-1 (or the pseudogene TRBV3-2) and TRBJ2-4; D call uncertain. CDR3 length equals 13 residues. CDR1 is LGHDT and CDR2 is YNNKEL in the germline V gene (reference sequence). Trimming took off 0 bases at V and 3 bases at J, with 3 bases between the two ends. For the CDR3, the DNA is TGTGCCAGCAGCCAAGATATCAAAAACATTCAGTACTTC. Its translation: CASSQDIKNIQYF.

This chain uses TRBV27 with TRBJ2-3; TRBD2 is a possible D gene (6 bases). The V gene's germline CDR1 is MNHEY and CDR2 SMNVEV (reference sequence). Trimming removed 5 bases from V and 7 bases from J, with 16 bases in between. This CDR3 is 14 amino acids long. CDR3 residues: CASSRVLEGNTQYF. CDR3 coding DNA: TGTGCCAGCAGTAGGGTCTTGGAGGGCAATACGCAGTATTTT.

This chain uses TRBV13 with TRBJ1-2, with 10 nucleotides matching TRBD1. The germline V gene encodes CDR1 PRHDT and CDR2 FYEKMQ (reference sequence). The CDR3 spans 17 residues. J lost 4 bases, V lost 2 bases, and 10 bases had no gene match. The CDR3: CASSLPGTGAFGYGYTF. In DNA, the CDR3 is TGTGCCAGCAGCTTACCCGGGACAGGGGCTTTCGGCTATGGCTACACCTTC.

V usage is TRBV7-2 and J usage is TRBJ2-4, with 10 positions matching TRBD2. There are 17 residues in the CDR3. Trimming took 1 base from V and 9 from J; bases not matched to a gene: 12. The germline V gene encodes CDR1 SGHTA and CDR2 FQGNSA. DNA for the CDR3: TGTGCCAGCAGCTTAGTAAGCGGGGGGGCCCGGAGGGGCATTCAGTACTTC. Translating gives CASSLVSGGARRGIQYF.

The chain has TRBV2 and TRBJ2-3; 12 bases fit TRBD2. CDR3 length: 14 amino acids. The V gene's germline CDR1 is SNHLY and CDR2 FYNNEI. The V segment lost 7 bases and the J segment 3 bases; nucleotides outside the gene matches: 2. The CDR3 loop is CASKTSGSTDTQYF. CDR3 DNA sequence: TGTGCCAGCAAGACTAGCGGGAGTACAGATACGCAGTATTTT.

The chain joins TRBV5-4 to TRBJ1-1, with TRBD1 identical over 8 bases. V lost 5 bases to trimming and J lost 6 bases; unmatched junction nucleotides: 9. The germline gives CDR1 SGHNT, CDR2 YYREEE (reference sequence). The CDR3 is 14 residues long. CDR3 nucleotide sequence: TGTGCCAGCAGGGATCGACAGGGGAGGTCTGAAGCTTTCTTT. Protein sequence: CASRDRQGRSEAFF.

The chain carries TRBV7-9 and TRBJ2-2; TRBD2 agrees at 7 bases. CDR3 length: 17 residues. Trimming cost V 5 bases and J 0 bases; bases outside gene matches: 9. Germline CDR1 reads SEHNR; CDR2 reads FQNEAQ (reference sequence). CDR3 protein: CASSPGQLAANTGELFF. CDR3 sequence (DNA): TGTGCCAGCAGCCCAGGTCAGCTAGCGGCGAACACCGGGGAGCTGTTTTTT. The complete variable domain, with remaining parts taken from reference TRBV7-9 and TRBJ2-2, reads DTGVSQNPRHKITKRGQNVTFRCDPISEHNRLYWYRQTLGQGPEFLTYFQNEAQLEKSRLLSDRFSAERPKGSFSTLEIQRTEQGDSAMYLCASSPGQLAANTGELFFGEGSRLTVL.

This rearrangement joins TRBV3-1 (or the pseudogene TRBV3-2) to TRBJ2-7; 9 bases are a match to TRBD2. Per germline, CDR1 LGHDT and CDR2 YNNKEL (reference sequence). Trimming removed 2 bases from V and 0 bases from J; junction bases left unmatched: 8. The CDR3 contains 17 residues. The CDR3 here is CASSQSNVTSGSYEQYF. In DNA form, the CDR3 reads TGTGCCAGCAGCCAAAGTAATGTGACTAGCGGCTCCTACGAGCAGTACTTC.

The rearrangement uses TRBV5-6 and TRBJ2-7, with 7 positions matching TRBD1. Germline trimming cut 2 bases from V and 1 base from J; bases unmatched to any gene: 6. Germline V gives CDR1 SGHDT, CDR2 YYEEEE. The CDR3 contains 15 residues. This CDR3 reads CASSFGQDLSYEQYF. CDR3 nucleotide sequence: TGTGCCAGCAGCTTTGGACAGGACCTTTCCTACGAGCAGTACTTC.

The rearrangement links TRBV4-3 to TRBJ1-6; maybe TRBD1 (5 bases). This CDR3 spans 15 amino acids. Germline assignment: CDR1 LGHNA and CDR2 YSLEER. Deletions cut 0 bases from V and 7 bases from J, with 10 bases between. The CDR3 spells CASSQEGHRNSPLHF. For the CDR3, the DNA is TGCGCCAGCAGCCAAGAGGGGCACCGGAATTCACCCCTCCACTTT.